The clone carrying this T cell receptor beta chain was counted a few times. Antigen specificity is unknown. This entry is derived from a study of T-cell reconstitution after alpha-beta-depleted transplantation in children. Whole-study findings and limits: The authors attributed T-cell counts and diversity one year after transplant mostly to newly produced T cells. Reportedly, roughly two months post-transplant, alpha-beta T cells arose from several hundred expanded graft clones. Several patients had high TCRbeta diversity at day 60; it came from surviving recipient T cells and thymic progenitors.

The CDR3 covers 15 residues. V lost 4 bases to trimming and J lost 2 bases, with 15 bases between them. Unique molecular identifiers featured in how the TCRbeta library was prepared. In TCRdb, the PCR reads were re-called with MiXCR into one record per CDR3 protein. Of 700,000 to 850,000 distinct CDR3 sequences in the sample, 16% were seen once. The clonotype was recovered from a male patient younger than 18 who had a stem cell transplant for acute lymphoblastic leukemia, so the T cells may come from the graft donor. The sequencing here drew on PBMCs, mostly from graft donor cells, taken 360 days after TCRalphabeta/CD19-depleted stem cell transplant. The chain couples TRBV12-3 or TRBV12-4 to TRBJ2-7; D is unclear. The DNA of the CDR3 is TGTGCCAGCAGTTCACAACACGGGTCCGCCTACGAGCAGTACTTC. This gives the protein CASSSQHGSAYEQYF.